Listed here are 23 T cell receptor beta chains from one sample, sequenced in a study of cytomegalovirus exposure and HLA in healthy donors. PCR used 60 Vbeta primers and 13 Jbeta primers. Produced via immunoSEQ multiplex PCR; TCRdb's table is partial and in-frame only. The data contain roughly 150,000 clones, roughly 80% of them seen just once; the ten biggest clones take up approximately 3%. Sequenced sample: PBMCs. These receptors came from a male donor in good health and CMV-seronegative.

This rearrangement joins TRBV5-6 to TRBJ1-3; 7 bases match TRBD1. The CDR3 loop spans 16 amino acids. Germline V gene sequence: CDR1 SGHDT, CDR2 YYEEEE. V dropped 2 bases and J dropped 7; count of bases not matched to a gene: 12. Here the CDR3 DNA reads TGTGCCAGCAGCTTCCAGGGGGTAACGACCCTTAACACCATATATTTT. It codes for CASSFQGVTTLNTIYF.

A single count supports this clone. The V and J genes are TRBV10-3 and TRBJ1-2; 9 nucleotides agree with TRBD1. From germline, CDR1 is ENHRY and CDR2 SYGVKD. The ends lost 5 bases at V and 6 bases at J; junction bases unmatched: 7. The CDR3 sequence is 14 residues long. The CDR3 is CAISKQGAGDGYTF. The CDR3, as DNA: TGTGCCATCAGTAAACAGGGGGCTGGGGATGGCTACACCTTC.

The V call is TRBV23-1, the J call TRBJ2-3; 10 positions agree with TRBD1. TRBV23-1 is placed among ORFs of uncertain function. With V trimmed by 0 bases and J by 0 bases, 3 bases remained unmatched. CDR3 size: 17 residues. CDR3 sequence: CASSQSGDRGSTDTQYF. The CDR3 DNA is TGCGCCAGCAGTCAATCTGGGGACAGGGGTAGCACAGATACGCAGTATTTT.

This chain joins TRBV28 and TRBJ2-2; 9 bases line up with TRBD2. The CDR3 runs 20 residues. Germline lookup yields CDR1 MDHEN and CDR2 SYDVKM. Losses at the gene ends were 1 base for V and 7 bases for J; bases not matched to a gene: 19. The CDR3 loop is CASSLSRSKSGRRSGGELFF. The CDR3 DNA reads as TGTGCCAGCAGTTTATCCCGTTCGAAGAGCGGGAGGCGAAGTGGCGGGGAGCTGTTTTTT.

This clone was seen at least ten times. CDR3 sequence (DNA): TGTGCCAGCAGAGGGGGCCCCGAGATTTCCTACGAGCAGTACTTC. Protein product: CASRGGPEISYEQYF. The chain joins TRBV28 to TRBJ2-7; 7 bases align to TRBD1. The junction had 9 bases not matched to a gene; V was cut back by 6 bases and J by 1 base. The length of the CDR3 is 15 residues. The germline V gene has CDR1 MDHEN and CDR2 SYDVKM. Variable domain in full (rest from reference TRBV28 and TRBJ2-7): DVKVTQSSRYLVKRTGEKVFLECVQDMDHENMFWYRQDPGLGLRLIYFSYDVKMKEKGDIPEGYSVSREKKERFSLILESASTNQTSMYLCASRGGPEISYEQYFGPGTRLTVT.

The chain couples TRBV10-3 to TRBJ1-1, with TRBD1 identical over 7 bases. Germline V gives CDR1 ENHRY, CDR2 SYGVKD. The V segment lost 2 bases and the J segment 3 bases; nucleotides outside the gene matches: 3. This CDR3 has 14 amino acids. The CDR3 reads CAISEPGQYTEAFF. In DNA, the CDR3 is TGTGCCATCAGTGAGCCGGGACAGTACACTGAAGCTTTCTTT.

This clone was recorded once. The chain couples TRBV10-3 to TRBJ1-1, with D possibly being TRBD1 (6 bases). The CDR3 is made up of 13 amino acids. Per the germline V gene, CDR1 is ENHRY and CDR2 is SYGVKD. The germline V and J ends were trimmed by 6 bases and 3 bases, with 11 bases remaining between them. CDR3 sequence: CAIRTQGHTEAFF. Here the CDR3 DNA reads TGTGCCATCAGGACACAGGGTCACACTGAAGCTTTCTTT.

Worth noting for this clone: The junction departs from germline at one end; a sequencing error may be responsible. The chain has TRBV18 and TRBJ2-7, with 9 bases matching TRBD2. This CDR3 spans 15 amino acids. The germline CDR1 and CDR2 sequences are KGHSH and LQKENI. CDR3 sequence: CASSPSGIRTYGQYF. CDR3 sequence (DNA): TGTGCCAGCTCCCCTAGCGGGATCCGGACCTACGGGCAGTACTTC. Using reference TRBV18 and TRBJ2-7 for the parts outside the CDR3, the full variable domain is NAGVMQNPRHLVRRRGQEARLRCSPMKGHSHVYWYRQLPEEGLKFMVYLQKENIIDESGMPKERFSAEFPKEGPSILRIQQVVRGDSAAYFCASSPSGIRTYGQYFGPGTRLTVT.

A note on this clone: The identical CDR3 is also encoded by other nucleotide sequences in the sample. The J gene is TRBJ2-1, the V gene TRBV10-2; 15 bases line up with TRBD2. The germline gives CDR1 WSHSY, CDR2 SAAADI. CDR3 size: 15 residues. V gave up 8 bases and J gave up 7 bases; unmatched junction bases: 6. The CDR3 coding sequence is TGCGCCAGCCAACCCGGGACTAGCGGGAGGAATGAGCAGTTCTTC. This encodes CASQPGTSGRNEQFF.

CDR3 protein: CASSPITGKNIQYF. CDR3 nucleotides: TGTGCCAGCAGCCCTATTACAGGGAAGAACATTCAGTACTTC. The chain has TRBV11-2 and TRBJ2-4; D is perhaps TRBD1 (6 bases). The CDR3 is 14 amino acids. V was pared by 5 bases and J by 7 bases, with 15 bases between. CDR1 is SGHAT, CDR2 FQNNGV, per germline.

The chain employs TRBV9 and TRBJ2-7; 11 bases fit TRBD2. Germline V CDR1 and CDR2: SGDLS, YYNGEE. The CDR3 covers 14 residues. Germline trimming cut 3 bases from V and 3 bases from J; bases unmatched to any gene: 2. In DNA, the CDR3 is TGTGCCAGCAGCGGGACTAGCGGGCTCTACGAGCAGTACTTC. This encodes CASSGTSGLYEQYF.

This clone was recorded once. The rearrangement uses TRBV7-6 and TRBJ1-1, with D uncertain. The CDR3 spans 13 residues. Germline CDR1 is SGHVS and CDR2 is FNYEAQ. Deletions cut 5 bases from V and 3 bases from J, with 10 bases between. CDR3 bases: TGTGCCAGCAGCCCTGGGCCCTACACTGAAGCTTTCTTT. This gives the protein CASSPGPYTEAFF.

The chain employs TRBV18 and TRBJ1-1; the D is unclear. The CDR3 loop spans 12 amino acids. V lost 3 bases, J lost 8 bases, and 10 bases lay in between. Germline lookup yields CDR1 KGHSH and CDR2 LQKENI. The CDR3 spells CASSPLREEAFF. The CDR3 region has the DNA TGTGCCAGCTCACCGTTGAGGGAAGAAGCTTTCTTT.

J is TRBJ1-1 and V is TRBV5-1; 8 bases fit TRBD1. With 4 bases clipped from V and 1 base from J, the junction kept 3 bases outside the gene matches. This CDR3 region has 14 residues. CDR1 and CDR2 (germline): SGHRS, YFSETQ. The CDR3 protein is CASSLDRANTEAFF. The CDR3 bases are TGCGCCAGCAGCCTGGACAGGGCGAACACTGAAGCTTTCTTT.

The V call is TRBV7-9, the J call TRBJ1-5, with D unclear. CDR1 and CDR2 (germline): SEHNR, FQNEAQ (reference sequence). This CDR3 has 14 amino acids. Trimming cost V 0 bases and J 5 bases, with 8 bases left between them. The CDR3: CASSLAQLDQPQHF. CDR3 in DNA: TGTGCCAGCAGCTTAGCACAGTTAGATCAGCCCCAGCATTTT. Looking up the rest from reference TRBV7-9 and TRBJ1-5 gives the full variable domain: DTGVSQNPRHKITKRGQNVTFRCDPISEHNRLYWYRQTLGQGPEFLTYFQNEAQLEKSRLLSDRFSAERPKGSFSTLEIQRTEQGDSAMYLCASSLAQLDQPQHFGDGTRLSIL.

The CDR3 here is CATVTAGNTIYF. CDR3 bases: TGTGCCACGGTCACCGCTGGAAACACCATATATTTT. The rearrangement joins TRBV28 to TRBJ1-3; D remains ambiguous. Looked up from germline, CDR1 is MDHEN and CDR2 is SYDVKM. CDR3 length: 12 amino acids. V was trimmed by 10 bases and J by 2 bases, leaving 9 bases between them.

Only one count was recorded for this clone. CDR3 in DNA: TGTGCCATCAGTGAGTCGAGGGGAGGGGATCAGCCCCAGCATTTT. Protein product: CAISESRGGDQPQHF. The chain has TRBV10-3 and TRBJ1-5, with D possibly TRBD1 on 5 matching bases. Germline V CDR1 and CDR2: ENHRY, SYGVKD. The V and J ends lost 0 bases and 5 bases respectively, with 11 bases between them. The CDR3 sequence is 15 residues long.

The genes are TRBV7-2 and TRBJ1-3, with a weak D call TRBD1 (6 bases). The CDR3 consists of 14 residues. The germline V gene encodes CDR1 SGHTA and CDR2 FQGNSA. Trimming removed 0 bases at V and 4 bases at J, with 7 bases between. The DNA of the CDR3 is TGTGCCAGCAGCTTAGCGGACAGAGGAAACACCATATATTTT. Translated: CASSLADRGNTIYF.

This clone was seen only once. The V call is TRBV7-3, the J call TRBJ2-7; TRBD2 matches 7 bases. Germline V CDR1 and CDR2: SGHTA, FQGTGA. V was pared by 5 bases and J by 3 bases, with 7 bases of the junction left unmatched. The CDR3 covers 14 residues. The CDR3: CASSPGTGGYEQYF. The CDR3 bases are TGTGCCAGCAGCCCCGGGACGGGAGGCTACGAGCAGTACTTC.

CDR3 nucleotide sequence: TGTGCCTGGAGTGCACAGACGAACACTGAAGCTTTCTTT. Translation gives CAWSAQTNTEAFF. The chain has TRBV30 and TRBJ1-1; D ambiguous. Deletions cut 1 base from V and 1 base from J, with 7 bases between. The germline gives CDR1 GTSNPN, CDR2 SVGIG (reference sequence). The length of the CDR3 is 13 residues.

The chain employs TRBV9 and TRBJ2-2; 9 bases are shared with TRBD2. This CDR3 has 17 residues. The germline gives CDR1 SGDLS, CDR2 YYNGEE. J gave up 0 bases and V 6 bases, and 9 bases lay outside the gene matches. The CDR3 here is CASTPRERGANTGELFF. CDR3 DNA: TGTGCCAGCACCCCCAGGGAGCGGGGGGCGAACACCGGGGAGCTGTTTTTT.

This chain uses TRBV19 with TRBJ1-2; 8 bases are a match to TRBD1. From germline, CDR1 is LNHDA and CDR2 SQIVND (reference sequence). The CDR3 spans 14 residues. V shed 7 bases and J 2 bases; nucleotides not matched to a gene: 6. The CDR3 region is CASTEGDRNYGYTF. In DNA, the CDR3 is TGTGCCAGTACCGAAGGGGACAGGAACTATGGCTACACCTTC. The full variable domain, in which reference TRBV19 and TRBJ1-2 provide the parts outside the CDR3, is DGGITQSPKYLFRKEGQNVTLSCEQNLNHDAMYWYRQDPGQGLRLIYYSQIVNDFQKGDIAEGYSVSREKKESFPLTVTSAQKNPTAFYLCASTEGDRNYGYTFGSGTRLTVV.

The CDR3 protein is CASSMMEGAAYGYTF. The CDR3 DNA sequence: TGTGCCAGTAGTATGATGGAGGGGGCGGCCTATGGCTACACCTTC. J is TRBJ1-2 and V is TRBV19, with 7 bases fitting TRBD1. Germline assignment: CDR1 LNHDA and CDR2 SQIVND (reference sequence). CDR3 size: 15 residues. The J segment lost 4 bases and the V segment lost 3 bases, leaving 8 bases of the junction unmatched.